This entry concerns a single T cell receptor (beta chain). Its antigen is unidentified. The RNA, roughly 0.5 to 1 ug, was put through reverse transcription using random hexamers. TCRdb passed the immunoSEQ multiplex PCR reads through MiXCR, listing each CDR3 protein once. The sample consists of roughly 140,000 distinct CDR3 sequences, about 94% of them appearing once. The data stem from a study of CD8 T cells in Susac syndrome. Whole-study results and caveats: The study admitted that it had a relatively small number of individuals in its TCR sequencing and HLA analysis.

The V gene's germline CDR1 is DFQATT and CDR2 SNEGSKA (reference sequence). With 6 bases removed from V and 8 bases from J, the gap between germline ends came to 18 bases. The length of the CDR3 is 13 residues. High-throughput TCR beta sequencing covered peripheral CD8+ and CD4+ T cells. The multiple sclerosis control group consisted of treatment-naive patients whose relapsing-remitting disease, which was either stable or active, fulfilled revised McDonald criteria. This receptor was obtained from a human donor with multiple sclerosis. Sequencing was carried out using CD8+ T cells from PBMCs. This chain joins TRBV20-1 and TRBJ2-3; D may match TRBD1 or TRBD2 (5 bases each). CDR3 sequence (DNA): TGCAGTGCAAGGGACCCAGCAGGCGGTACGCAGTATTTT. This gives the protein CSARDPAGGTQYF.